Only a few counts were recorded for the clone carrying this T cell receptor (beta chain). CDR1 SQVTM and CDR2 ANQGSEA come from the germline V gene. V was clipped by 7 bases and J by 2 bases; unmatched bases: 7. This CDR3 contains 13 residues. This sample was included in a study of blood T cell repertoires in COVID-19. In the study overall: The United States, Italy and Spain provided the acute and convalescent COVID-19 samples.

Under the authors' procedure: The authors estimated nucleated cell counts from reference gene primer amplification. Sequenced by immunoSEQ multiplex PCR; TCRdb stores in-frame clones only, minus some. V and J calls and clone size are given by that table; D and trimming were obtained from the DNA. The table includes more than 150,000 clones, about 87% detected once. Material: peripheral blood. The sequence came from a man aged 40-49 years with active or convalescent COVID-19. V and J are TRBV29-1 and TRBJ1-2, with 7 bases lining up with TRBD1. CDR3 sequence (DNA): TGCAGCGCTAGGGGGACAGCCAACTATGGCTACACCTTC. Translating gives CSARGTANYGYTF. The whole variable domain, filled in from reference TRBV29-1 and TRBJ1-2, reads SAVISQKPSRDICQRGTSLTIQCQVDSQVTMMFWYRQQPGQSLTLIATANQGSEATYESGFVIDKFPISRPNLTFSTLTVSNMSPEDSSIYLCSARGTANYGYTFGSGTRLTVV.